The entry below describes one TCR beta chain. The target antigen is unknown. The data were taken from a study of T cells in Graves' hyperthyroidism and ophthalmopathy. Broader study findings: Most thyroid-expanded clonotypes above 0.001 were also found in blood.

From roughly 9.2 ml of fresh peripheral blood, PBMCs were isolated. TCR beta CDR3 regions were amplified from RNA. With the HTBI primer set, the TCR CDR3 went through a first round of RT-PCR. TCRdb called the multiplex PCR reads again in MiXCR, with one record for every CDR3 protein. The repertoire includes more than 500,000 distinct CDR3 sequences, approximately 14% of them detected once, and approximately 15% sits in the top ten. The sequencing sample was made of blood. This sequence originates from a woman in her thirties or forties with Graves' hyperthyroidism.

The CDR3 reads CASSKLAGVTDTQYF. The CDR3 DNA follows: TGTGCCAGCAGCAAACTAGCGGGAGTAACAGATACGCAGTATTTT. The V gene is TRBV7-3, the J gene TRBJ2-3, with TRBD2 matching 11 bases. Germline assignment: CDR1 SGHTA and CDR2 FQGTGA. CDR3 length equals 15 residues. With V trimmed by 5 bases and J by 3 bases, 4 bases remained unmatched.